These 21 T cell receptor beta chains were all obtained from the same sample, sequenced in a study of blood T cell repertoires in COVID-19. Sequencing was performed with immunoSEQ multiplex PCR; in TCRdb, only in-frame clones are kept and a portion is missing. The data contain some 350,000 clones, 70% to 90% of them singletons. The material sequenced was peripheral blood. These receptor sequences come from a human donor in a cohort sampled during active COVID-19.

V is TRBV18 and J is TRBJ1-1; 7 bases are shared with TRBD1. The CDR3 is 14 residues long. Germline CDR1 is KGHSH and CDR2 is LQKENI. V was pared by 2 bases and J by 6 bases, with 6 bases of the junction left unmatched. CDR3 DNA sequence: TGTGCCAGCTCACCAAATTCAGGGGGGCCTGAAGCTTTCTTT. As protein: CASSPNSGGPEAFF.

The genes are TRBV4-1 and TRBJ1-1; unclear D gene. Trimming pared 0 bases from V and 10 bases from J, leaving 6 bases between. The CDR3 is 11 amino acids. Germline CDR1 reads MGHRA; CDR2 reads YSYEKL. The CDR3, as DNA: TGCGCCAGCAGCCAAGACGGGAGAGCTTTCTTT. It encodes CASSQDGRAFF.

This chain links TRBV11-3 with TRBJ2-5, with 9 bases fitting TRBD1. This CDR3 is built from 16 residues. Germline CDR1 reads SGHNT; CDR2 reads YENEEA. Losses at the gene ends were 0 bases for V and 3 bases for J; bases not matched to a gene: 5. CDR3 DNA: TGTGCCAGCAGCTTAGAGGGGACAGGGAATAAAGAGACCCAGTACTTC. This encodes CASSLEGTGNKETQYF. Full variable domain (missing parts from reference TRBV11-3 and TRBJ2-5): EAGVVQSPRYKIIEKKQPVAFWCNPISGHNTLYWYLQNLGQGPELLIRYENEEAVDDSQLPKDRFSAERLKGVDSTLKIQPAELGDSAVYLCASSLEGTGNKETQYFGPGTRLLVL.

The chain is built from TRBV5-5 and TRBJ2-1; 9 nucleotides line up with TRBD2. V lost 0 bases, J lost 7 bases, and 8 bases stayed unmatched. CDR1 and CDR2 (germline): SGHKS, YYEKEE (reference sequence). The CDR3 is 16 amino acids. Written as DNA, the CDR3 is TGTGCCAGCAGCTTGGAAAGAGCGGGGGGTGGGAATGAGCAGTTCTTC. It is translated as CASSLERAGGGNEQFF.

The chain has TRBV5-1 and TRBJ2-5, with 8 bases lining up with TRBD2. The V gene's germline CDR1 is SGHRS and CDR2 YFSETQ. Trimming at V came to 0 bases and at J to 0 bases, leaving 7 bases not matched to a gene. The CDR3 is 17 residues long. This CDR3 reads CASSLGATSAYQETQYF. CDR3 coding DNA: TGCGCCAGCAGCTTGGGTGCGACTAGCGCGTACCAAGAGACCCAGTACTTC.

V and J are TRBV10-3 and TRBJ2-7, with 7 bases matching TRBD1. This CDR3 is built from 13 residues. After removal of 3 bases from V and 5 bases from J, the junction contained 4 bases not matched to a gene. The germline gives CDR1 ENHRY, CDR2 SYGVKD. CDR3 DNA sequence: TGTGCCATCAGTGACCGACAGGGCGACGAGCAGTACTTC. Protein sequence: CAISDRQGDEQYF.

This rearrangement joins TRBV18 to TRBJ2-1; 7 bases match TRBD2. The trim removed 6 bases at V and 5 bases at J, leaving 13 bases unmatched. Germline V gene lookup returns CDR1 KGHSH and CDR2 LQKENI. There are 16 residues in the CDR3. The CDR3 DNA sequence: TGTGCCAGCTCTCCCCGGGCTAGCGGCTATAACAATGAGCAGTTCTTC. Translated, it gives CASSPRASGYNNEQFF.

This CDR3 is CASSYTGGKEQFF. The CDR3, as DNA: TGTGCCAGCAGTTACACAGGGGGTAAAGAGCAGTTCTTC. This sequence joins TRBV7-9 and TRBJ2-1, with 8 nucleotides matching TRBD1. From germline, CDR1 is SEHNR and CDR2 FQNEAQ (reference sequence). CDR3 length: 13 residues. The V gene end was trimmed by 6 bases and the J gene end by 10 bases; junction bases not matched to a gene: 8.

This chain connects TRBV18 to TRBJ2-7; D call uncertain. The CDR3 length is 15 residues. The germline V and J ends were trimmed by 4 bases and 0 bases, with 13 bases remaining between them. Germline lookup yields CDR1 KGHSH and CDR2 LQKENI. The CDR3 sequence: CASSRVAQSSYEQYF. In DNA, the CDR3 is TGTGCCAGCTCACGAGTAGCCCAAAGCTCCTACGAGCAGTACTTC.

Comments on this clone: The same CDR3 can be traced to other DNA sequences in this sample. The rearrangement links TRBV9 to TRBJ1-3; D unresolved. V lost 0 bases to trimming and J lost 0 bases, with 7 bases between them. This CDR3 has 15 residues. Germline V gives CDR1 SGDLS, CDR2 YYNGEE. The DNA for the CDR3 is TGTGCCAGCAGCGTAGGAGGGAGCTCTGGAAACACCATATATTTT. This codes for CASSVGGSSGNTIYF.

The J gene is TRBJ2-6, the V gene TRBV18, with D unresolved. Trimming pared 4 bases from V and 2 bases from J, leaving 15 bases between. Germline V gene sequence: CDR1 KGHSH, CDR2 LQKENI. The CDR3 has 17 residues. The CDR3 here is CASSLRPGSTGANVLTF. The CDR3, as DNA: TGTGCCAGCTCACTTCGCCCGGGTTCTACTGGGGCCAACGTCCTGACTTTC.

The chain couples TRBV28 to TRBJ1-5; 8 bases line up with TRBD1. Germline loops: CDR1 MDHEN, CDR2 SYDVKM. The trim removed 6 bases at V and 0 bases at J, leaving 13 bases unmatched. The CDR3 is made up of 18 amino acids. In DNA, the CDR3 is TGTGCCAGCAGATACCATCACTACAGGGGGTCTAGCAATCAGCCCCAGCATTTT. Protein sequence: CASRYHHYRGSSNQPQHF.

The rearrangement links TRBV7-8 to TRBJ1-1; D might be TRBD1 (5 bases). Deletions cut 5 bases from V and 3 bases from J, with 10 bases between. The CDR3 spans 13 residues. Per the germline V gene, CDR1 is SGHVS and CDR2 is FQNEAQ. The CDR3 loop is CASSAPGDTEAFF. CDR3 nucleotide sequence: TGTGCCAGCAGCGCTCCGGGGGACACTGAAGCTTTCTTT.

The chain uses TRBV29-1 and TRBJ2-1, with TRBD1 identical over 10 bases. From germline, CDR1 is SQVTM and CDR2 ANQGSEA. The CDR3 consists of 13 residues. Trimming removed 6 bases from V and 7 bases from J; junction bases left unmatched: 6. The CDR3 bases are TGCAGCGTGGGACAGGGGCCCCGGAATGAGCAGTTCTTC. This gives the protein CSVGQGPRNEQFF.

The chain joins TRBV27 to TRBJ2-3, with 8 bases matching TRBD2. The CDR3 runs 15 residues. From germline, CDR1 is MNHEY and CDR2 SMNVEV (reference sequence). V was pared by 5 bases and J by 4 bases, with 8 bases of the junction left unmatched. CDR3 protein: CASSTQRERADTQYF. The CDR3 nucleotides read TGTGCCAGCAGTACGCAGCGGGAGAGGGCAGATACGCAGTATTTT.

This sequence joins TRBV18 and TRBJ2-1, with TRBD2 matching over 8 bases. The length of the CDR3 is 13 residues. The ends lost 6 bases at V and 4 bases at J; junction bases unmatched: 2. Germline CDR1 reads KGHSH; CDR2 reads LQKENI. In nucleotides, the CDR3 is TGTGCCAGCTCCGGGACTAGGTACAATGAGCAGTTCTTC. Translation: CASSGTRYNEQFF.

The rearrangement links TRBV14 to TRBJ1-4, with D hard to call. Germline-derived CDR1 and CDR2 are SGHDN and FVKESK. The length of the CDR3 is 16 residues. Trimming stripped 5 bases from V and 5 bases from J, with 18 bases between. The CDR3 region has the DNA TGTGCCAGCAGCTCCCAAGCCCGACAAATGAATGAAAAACTGTTTTTT. It translates to CASSSQARQMNEKLFF.

This rearrangement joins TRBV19 to TRBJ1-2; 9 bases are a match to TRBD1. Germline V gives CDR1 LNHDA, CDR2 SQIVND (reference sequence). V shed 3 bases and J 7 bases; nucleotides not matched to a gene: 3. This CDR3 spans 13 amino acids. The CDR3 region has the DNA TGTGCCAGTAGTATTAGGACAGGGGTTGGCTACACCTTC. This gives the protein CASSIRTGVGYTF.

V and J are TRBV7-3 and TRBJ2-3, with 8 bases aligning to TRBD1. The CDR3 loop spans 14 amino acids. From germline, CDR1 is SGHTA and CDR2 FQGTGA. The V and J ends lost 5 bases and 7 bases, in that order; junction bases with no gene match: 8. CDR3 DNA: TGTGCCAGCAGCCTGAGCCAGGGGGCGTATACGCAGTATTTT. It is translated as CASSLSQGAYTQYF.

This chain links TRBV29-1 with TRBJ2-3; possibly TRBD2 for D (6 bases). The germline CDR1 and CDR2 sequences are SQVTM and ANQGSEA. V was trimmed by 7 bases and J by 0 bases, leaving 11 bases between them. CDR3 length: 13 amino acids. The CDR3 is CSAREFSTDTQYF. DNA of the CDR3: TGCAGCGCCCGGGAGTTTAGCACAGATACGCAGTATTTT.

This clone was detected a few times. The chain is built from TRBV12-3 or TRBV12-4 and TRBJ2-7; a possible D gene is TRBD1 (5 bases). V gave up 3 bases and J gave up 7 bases, with 13 bases separating them. The length of the CDR3 is 13 residues. Here the CDR3 reads CASSFGQSLEQYF. CDR3 in DNA: TGTGCCAGCAGTTTCGGACAATCCTTGGAGCAGTACTTC.